Included here is one T cell receptor (beta chain) sequence, with context. The CDR3 length is 14 residues. In germline, CDR1 is LNHNV, CDR2 YYDKDF (reference sequence). The V gene lost 1 base and the J gene lost 3 bases, with 10 bases spanning the gap. Extracted RNA was reverse transcribed, and the resulting cDNA served as sequencing template. Profiled with immunoSEQ multiplex PCR; TCRdb holds only in-frame clones, not every one. The data hold 150,000 or so clones, with 75% to 90% observed a single time. This specimen belongs to a study of CD8+ T cells in alopecia areata. For the study at large: Once tofacitinib had been taken for 6 to 18 months, 6 months off drug followed.

The chain uses TRBV15 and TRBJ2-7; the D gene is possibly TRBD2 (5 bases). Here the sequenced sample was CD8+ T cells sorted from blood, taken at week 0. The TCR was taken from a human donor with alopecia areata. The DNA of the CDR3 is TGTGCCACCAGCAGAGTGGGTAGCGACTACGAGCAGTACTTC. Its protein product is CATSRVGSDYEQYF.